This T cell receptor (beta chain) was sequenced in a study of T cells in Graves' hyperthyroidism and ophthalmopathy. Whole-study results and caveats: The majority of expanded thyroid clonotypes above 0.001 also appeared in blood.

Each patient was aged 18 to 65 and had newly diagnosed hyperthyroidism of under 2 months' duration. Every diagnosis used clinical symptoms, serum thyroxine and TRAb, thyroid ultrasound and orbital computed tomography. PBMCs were collected from an approximately 9 ml volume of fresh peripheral blood. RNA transcripts gave rise to amplified TCR beta CDR3 regions. Initially, a first-round RT-PCR of the TCR CDR3 employed the HTBI primer set. A single record per CDR3 protein comes from TCRdb applying MiXCR to the multiplex PCR reads. This table holds more than 500,000 distinct CDR3 sequences, about 16% found once. The CDR3 spans 16 residues. Germline V CDR1 and CDR2: MDHEN, SYDVKM. Trimming shortened V by 3 bases and J by 0 bases, and 15 bases separated the two germline ends. This clonotype occurred many times. Antigen unknown.

Material: blood. The receptor was derived from a young woman with Graves' hyperthyroidism. This rearrangement joins TRBV28 to TRBJ2-7, with D possibly matching TRBD2 (5 bases). The DNA for the CDR3 is TGTGCCAGCAGTTTTGAGGGAAACAGCCTCTCCTACGAGCAGTACTTC. It yields the protein CASSFEGNSLSYEQYF.